These 19 T cell receptor beta chains were all obtained from the same sample, sequenced in a study of control samples from healthy donors and cancer patients. The protocol was immunoSEQ multiplex PCR, while the TCRdb copy is restricted to in-frame clones and leaves out a portion. Counted here are more than 100,000 clones, 80% to 90% occurring once; the ten biggest clones make up over 15%. Specimen: PBMCs. Every receptor here comes from a man aged 60-69 years with lung cancer.

In this sample, this clone turned up a few times. The CDR3 nucleotides read TGTGCCAGCAGCTTGAACACGAACACCGGGGAGCTGTTTTTT. Translation: CASSLNTNTGELFF. The chain is built from TRBV9 and TRBJ2-2; D not resolved. The CDR3 spans 14 residues. Trimming stripped 4 bases from V and 0 bases from J, with 7 bases between. Germline-derived CDR1 and CDR2 are SGDLS and YYNGEE. The full variable domain, its missing parts supplied by reference TRBV9 and TRBJ2-2, is DSGVTQTPKHLITATGQRVTLRCSPRSGDLSVYWYQQSLDQGLQFLIQYYNGEERAKGNILERFSAQQFPDLHSELNLSSLELGDSALYFCASSLNTNTGELFFGEGSRLTVL.

The chain recombines TRBV27 with TRBJ2-7, with D maybe TRBD2 (6 bases). The CDR3 has 14 amino acids. V was pared by 2 bases and J by 4 bases, with 12 bases between. Germline CDR1 is MNHEY and CDR2 is SMNVEV (reference sequence). CDR3 bases: TGTGCCAGCAGTTTACGGAGGGTGGGGTACGAGCAGTACTTC. Protein sequence: CASSLRRVGYEQYF.

The chain couples TRBV6-6 to TRBJ1-5; D call uncertain. This CDR3 region has 13 residues. The germline V and J ends were trimmed by 5 bases and 1 base, with 6 bases remaining between them. Germline assignment: CDR1 MNHNY and CDR2 SVGAGI (reference sequence). The CDR3, as DNA: TGTGCCAGCAGTCCTTCCAGCAATCAGCCCCAGCATTTT. Its translation is CASSPSSNQPQHF.

The chain carries TRBV3-1 (or the pseudogene TRBV3-2) and TRBJ2-5, with D possibly TRBD2 on 5 matching bases. The V gene's germline CDR1 is LGHDT and CDR2 YNNKEL (reference sequence). The CDR3 is 14 residues long. V gave up 2 bases and J gave up 5 bases, with 12 bases separating them. CDR3 protein: CASSQRGSEETQYF. The CDR3 nucleotides are TGTGCCAGCAGCCAACGAGGGAGCGAGGAGACCCAGTACTTC.

The rearrangement links TRBV25-1 to TRBJ1-2; weak D call: TRBD1 (6 bases). Germline CDR1 reads MGHDK; CDR2 reads SYGVNS. Trimming removed 5 bases from V and 8 bases from J, with 21 bases in between. The CDR3 runs to 15 residues. The chain's CDR3 is CASSTPSGTLGGYTF. DNA for the CDR3: TGTGCCAGCAGTACACCCTCTGGGACATTGGGGGGCTACACCTTC.

This clone was counted a single time. The rearrangement uses TRBV5-1 and TRBJ2-6; D is possibly TRBD1 or TRBD2 (5 bases each). Trimming pared 3 bases from V and 4 bases from J, leaving 20 bases between. The CDR3 has 18 amino acids. CDR1 SGHRS and CDR2 YFSETQ come from the germline V gene. CDR3 sequence: CASSSSGRTLGGANVLTF. The CDR3 DNA reads as TGCGCCAGCAGCTCCTCGGGACGCACTTTAGGAGGGGCCAACGTCCTGACTTTC.

V and J are TRBV6-4 and TRBJ2-1, with TRBD2 matching over 13 bases. Trimming cost V 6 bases and J 9 bases; bases outside gene matches: 2. The CDR3 length is 13 residues. Germline-derived CDR1 and CDR2 are MRHNA and SNTAGT. The CDR3 region is CASSGLAGAEQFF. For the CDR3, the DNA is TGTGCCAGCAGCGGACTAGCGGGGGCTGAGCAGTTCTTC.

This sequence joins TRBV15 and TRBJ1-1; the D is unclear. Germline CDR1 LNHNV, CDR2 YYDKDF (reference sequence). V was trimmed by 0 bases and J by 3 bases, leaving 5 bases between them. This CDR3 region has 13 residues. Here the CDR3 DNA reads TGTGCCACCAGCAGAGAACCGGACACTGAAGCTTTCTTT. This translates into CATSREPDTEAFF.

This chain uses TRBV9 with TRBJ1-1; no definite D call. The CDR3 consists of 13 residues. Germline V gene lookup returns CDR1 SGDLS and CDR2 YYNGEE. Trimming took off 1 base at V and 1 base at J, with 5 bases between the two ends. As DNA, the CDR3 is TGTGCCAGCAGCGTAAGGGAGAACACTGAAGCTTTCTTT. Translated, it gives CASSVRENTEAFF.

The gene calls are TRBV7-2 and TRBJ2-4; TRBD2 aligns across 11 bases. CDR3 length: 15 residues. Germline assignment: CDR1 SGHTA and CDR2 FQGNSA. The junction had 6 bases not matched to a gene; V was cut back by 6 bases and J by 5 bases. This CDR3 is CASRQTSGGQNIQYF. The CDR3 DNA follows: TGTGCCAGCAGGCAAACTAGCGGGGGTCAAAACATTCAGTACTTC.

V is TRBV7-8 and J is TRBJ1-1, with no clear D. The CDR3 covers 15 residues. V lost 0 bases and J 2 bases, leaving 10 bases between the germline ends. CDR1 is SGHVS, CDR2 FQNEAQ, per germline. CDR3 in DNA: TGTGCCAGCAGCTTAGCGTCGCCAGTCAACACTGAAGCTTTCTTT. Amino acid sequence: CASSLASPVNTEAFF.

The chain joins TRBV6-2 or TRBV6-3 to TRBJ2-7; the match to TRBD1 covers 7 bases. V was pared by 1 base and J by 4 bases, with 4 bases of the junction left unmatched. The CDR3 runs to 14 residues. The germline V gene has CDR1 MNHEY and CDR2 SVGEGT. The CDR3 DNA follows: TGTGCCAGCAGTTACTTAAACAGGGGATACGAGCAGTACTTC. Translating gives CASSYLNRGYEQYF.

The chain links TRBV7-3 to TRBJ1-1; a weak D match, TRBD1 (6 bases). From germline, CDR1 is SGHTA and CDR2 FQGTGA. CDR3 length: 13 residues. V shed 2 bases and J shed 5 bases, with 9 bases lying between them. The CDR3 loop is CASSLDRRTEAFF. CDR3 nucleotides: TGTGCCAGCAGCTTAGACAGGAGGACTGAAGCTTTCTTT.

The chain carries TRBV24-1 and TRBJ2-5; 9 nucleotides align to TRBD1. V was pared by 4 bases and J by 2 bases, with 10 bases of the junction left unmatched. The length of the CDR3 is 17 residues. The germline V gene has CDR1 KGHDR and CDR2 SFDVKD. The DNA for the CDR3 is TGTGCCACCAGTGACCCCGGGACAGGGACGTCTCAAGAGACCCAGTACTTC. It yields the protein CATSDPGTGTSQETQYF.

The chain joins TRBV7-2 to TRBJ1-5, with D possibly being TRBD1 (6 bases). The CDR3 is 15 amino acids. CDR1 and CDR2 from the germline V gene are SGHTA and FQGNSA. Between the trimmed V and J ends, which lost 5 bases and 6 bases, there was a span of 17 bases. In nucleotides, the CDR3 is TGTGCCAGCAGCCAAGCCGCGGGGGGGCGTCAGCCCCAGCATTTT. It codes for CASSQAAGGRQPQHF.

The chain recombines TRBV6-5 with TRBJ2-7; weak D call: TRBD1 (5 bases). Germline V gives CDR1 MNHEY, CDR2 SVGAGI. The CDR3 spans 15 residues. V gave up 0 bases and J gave up 6 bases, with 15 bases separating them. In nucleotides, the CDR3 is TGTGCCAGCAGTTACTCGAAAGGGGTCCACCTCGAGCAGTACTTC. This codes for CASSYSKGVHLEQYF.

The chain couples TRBV19 to TRBJ1-3; D is possibly TRBD1 (5 bases). This CDR3 comprises 15 residues. The germline V and J ends were trimmed by 5 bases and 0 bases, with 11 bases remaining between them. CDR1 is LNHDA, CDR2 SQIVND, per germline (reference sequence). The DNA for the CDR3 is TGTGCCAGTAGTGAGGGACGGAACTCTGGAAACACCATATATTTT. This gives the protein CASSEGRNSGNTIYF.

The V gene is TRBV6-5, the J gene TRBJ2-7; TRBD1 aligns across 10 bases. Trimming took 8 bases from V and 2 from J; bases not matched to a gene: 6. Germline V gene sequence: CDR1 MNHEY, CDR2 SVGAGI. The CDR3 totals 14 residues. The DNA of the CDR3 is TGTGCCAGCGGCCGGGACAGGGGCCCCTACGAGCAGTACGTC. Its protein product is CASGRDRGPYEQYV.

The gene calls are TRBV10-1 and TRBJ2-1, with 7 bases matching TRBD2. The germline gives CDR1 WNHNN, CDR2 SYGVQD (reference sequence). V shed 4 bases, J shed 4 bases, and the junction held 7 bases outside the gene matches. The CDR3 contains 15 residues. The CDR3 DNA is TGCGCCAGCAGTGCGGGGGGTTCAACGTACAATGAGCAGTTCTTC. As protein: CASSAGGSTYNEQFF.